This T cell receptor beta chain was sequenced for a study of blood T cell repertoires in COVID-19. In the study overall: Collection of acute and convalescent COVID-19 samples took place in the United States, Italy and Spain.

Only in-frame clones appear in the TCRdb table, and some are missing; sequencing was by immunoSEQ multiplex PCR. The sample comprises roughly 100,000 clones, roughly nine tenths of which are singletons, and 6% rests with the top ten. Trimming shortened V by 2 bases and J by 3 bases, and 12 bases separated the two germline ends. Germline V gives CDR1 SGDLS, CDR2 YYNGEE. This CDR3 comprises 14 residues. The material sequenced was peripheral blood. The receptor was derived from a human donor in a cohort sampled during active COVID-19. This chain uses TRBV9 with TRBJ2-7, with D unclear. Here the CDR3 DNA reads TGTGCCAGCAGCGTCGGGTTTTCTAACTACGAGCAGTACTTC. Its translation is CASSVGFSNYEQYF.